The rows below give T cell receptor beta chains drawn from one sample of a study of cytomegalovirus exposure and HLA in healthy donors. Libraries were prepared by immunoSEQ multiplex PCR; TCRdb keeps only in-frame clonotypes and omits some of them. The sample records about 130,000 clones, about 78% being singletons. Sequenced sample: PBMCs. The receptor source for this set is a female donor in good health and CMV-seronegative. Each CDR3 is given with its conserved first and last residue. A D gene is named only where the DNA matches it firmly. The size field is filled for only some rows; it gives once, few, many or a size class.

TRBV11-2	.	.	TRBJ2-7	TGTGCCAGCAGCTTATCCCCCGGGGGCTCCTACGAGCAGTACTTC	CASSLSPGGSYEQYF
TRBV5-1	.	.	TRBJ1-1	TGCGCCAGCAGCCCGAGGGCTTTGGGGACTGAAGCTTTCTTT	CASSPRALGTEAFF
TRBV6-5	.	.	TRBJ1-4	TGTGCCAGCAGTTACGGGACAACACGTAATGAAAAACTGTTTTTT	CASSYGTTRNEKLFF
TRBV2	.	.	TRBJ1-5	TGTGCCAGCAGTCTACGGGGCGGGGATGTAAGCAATCAGCCCCAGCATTTT	CASSLRGGDVSNQPQHF
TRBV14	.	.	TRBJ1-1	TGTGCCAGCAGCCCCCCCACGGGGGGGAGGAAAGCTTTCTTT	CASSPPTGGRKAFF
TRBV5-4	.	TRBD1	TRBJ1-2	TGTGCCAGCAGCCCGGGACAGGGTCTCTATGGCTACACCTTC	CASSPGQGLYGYTF
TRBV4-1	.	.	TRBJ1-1	TGCGCCAGCAGGCTCACGACAGGTACTGAAGCTTTCTTT	CASRLTTGTEAFF
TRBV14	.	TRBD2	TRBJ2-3	TGTGCCAGCAGCCAACCGGGACTAGAGTGGTCAGATACGCAGTATTTT	CASSQPGLEWSDTQYF
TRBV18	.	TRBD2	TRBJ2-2	TGTGCCAGCTCACCACAGGGACTAGCGAACACCGGGGAGCTGTTTTTT	CASSPQGLANTGELFF
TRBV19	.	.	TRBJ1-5	TGTGCCAGTAACTCCCCAATGGCGGGGTATAGCAATCAGCCCCAGCATTTT	CASNSPMAGYSNQPQHF
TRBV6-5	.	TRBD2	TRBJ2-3	TGTGCCAGCAGACCCGGACTAGCCGGCACAGATACGCAGTATTTT	CASRPGLAGTDTQYF
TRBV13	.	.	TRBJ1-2	TGTGCCAGCCACCAAGGCAGGGTACTTGGCTACACCTTC	CASHQGRVLGYTF
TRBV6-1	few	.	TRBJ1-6	TGTGCCAGCAGGGGGCAGTTAAATTCACCCCTCCACTTT	CASRGQLNSPLHF
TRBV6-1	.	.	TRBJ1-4	TGTGCCAGCAGTGAAGCTCCGACAACCGAAAAACTGTTTTTT	CASSEAPTTEKLFF
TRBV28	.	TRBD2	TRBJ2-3	TGTGCCAGCAGTCTCGGGACTAGCGGGGCAGATACGCAGTATTTT	CASSLGTSGADTQYF
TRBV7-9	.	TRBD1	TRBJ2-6	TGTGCCAGCAGCTTAGACAGGGGGCTTGATGGGGCCAACGTCCTGACTTTC	CASSLDRGLDGANVLTF
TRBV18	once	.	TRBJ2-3	TGTGCCAGCTCAGAGGCGATGGCTAGCACAGATACGCAGTATTTT	CASSEAMASTDTQYF
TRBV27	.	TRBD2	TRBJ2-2	TGTGCCAGCAGTTTCGGGGGGGCCGGGGAGCTGTTTTTT	CASSFGGAGELFF
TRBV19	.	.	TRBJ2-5	TGTGCCAGTAGTATAGCGGTTAGCAGTTTGGAGACCCAGTACTTC	CASSIAVSSLETQYF
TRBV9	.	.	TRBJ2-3	TGTGCCAGCGCCTTGAGAGTCACAGATACGCAGTATTTT	CASALRVTDTQYF
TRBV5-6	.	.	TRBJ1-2	TGTGCCAGCAGCGTCCCCGGACAGTTCCTTAACTATGGCTACACCTTC	CASSVPGQFLNYGYTF
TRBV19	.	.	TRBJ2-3	TGCGCCAGTAGTATAACTACCGATACGCAGTATTTT	CASSITTDTQYF
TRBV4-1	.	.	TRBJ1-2	TGCGCCAGCAGCCAATCCGGGGTGGGGAACTATGGCTACACCTTC	CASSQSGVGNYGYTF
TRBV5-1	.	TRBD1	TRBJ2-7	TGCGCCAGCAGCTTGTCTCAGGGGGCTCGCGCCTACGAGCAGTACTTC	CASSLSQGARAYEQYF
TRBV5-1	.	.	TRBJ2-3	TGCGCCAGCAGCTTTGGGAGGTCGGGAAGAGACACGCAGTATTTT	CASSFGRSGRDTQYF
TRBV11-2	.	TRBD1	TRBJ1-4	TGTGCCAGCGGATACAGGGGTGAAAAACTGTTTTTT	CASGYRGEKLFF
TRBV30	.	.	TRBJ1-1	TGTGCCTGGAGTTCTGTACAGACGAACACTGAAGCTTTCTTT	CAWSSVQTNTEAFF
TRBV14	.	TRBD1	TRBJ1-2	TGTGCCAGCCTCCGGGGCTATCAGGGGGCTGGCGACTGTTATGGCTACACCTTC	CASLRGYQGAGDCYGYTF
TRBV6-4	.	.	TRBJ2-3	TGTGCCAGCAGTGGCGGCAGGGGGGCGGATACGCAGTATTTT	CASSGGRGADTQYF
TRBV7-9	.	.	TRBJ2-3	TGTTCCAGCAGCCCGGATCTTAGCTTATCCGCGGATACGCAGTATTTT	CSSSPDLSLSADTQYF
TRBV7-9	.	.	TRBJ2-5	TGTGCCAGCAGCCTCCTTCTAACTTCGATACAAGAGACCCAGTACTTC	CASSLLLTSIQETQYF
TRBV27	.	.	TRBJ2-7	TGTGCCAGCAGTTTATCTCGGTCAAGCTCCTACGAGCAGTACTTC	CASSLSRSSSYEQYF
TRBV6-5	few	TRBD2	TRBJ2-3	TGTGCCAGTCTTAGCGGGGTTAGTGGAGATACGCAGTATTTT	CASLSGVSGDTQYF
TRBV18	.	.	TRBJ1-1	TGTGCCAGCTCATTTGAAGAGTACACTGAAGCTTTCTTT	CASSFEEYTEAFF
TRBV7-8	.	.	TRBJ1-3	TGTGCCAGCAGCTTAGTAAATGGGGGGGCTGCTGGAAACACCATATATTTT	CASSLVNGGAAGNTIYF
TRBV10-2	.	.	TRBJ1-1	TGCGCCAGCAGTGAGCCCAGGAGCACAGGGAACACTGAAGCTTTCTTT	CASSEPRSTGNTEAFF
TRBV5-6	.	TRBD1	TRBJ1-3	TGTGCCAGCAGCTCCCGGGACAGACATGGAAACACCATATATTTT	CASSSRDRHGNTIYF
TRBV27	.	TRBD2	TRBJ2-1	TGTGCCAGCAGTTCCGCGGGAGTAGCCTACAATGAGCAGTTCTTC	CASSSAGVAYNEQFF
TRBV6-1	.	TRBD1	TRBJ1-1	TGTGCCAGCAGTGAGCCAGGGACAGGGAGGGGGCCTGAAGCTTTCTTT	CASSEPGTGRGPEAFF
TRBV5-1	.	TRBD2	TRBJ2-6	TGCGCCAGCAGCTTGGGGCTAGCGGCAAGCTCTGGGGCCAACGTCCTGACTTTC	CASSLGLAASSGANVLTF
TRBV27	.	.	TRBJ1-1	TGTGCCAGCAGCTATGGGAGGAACACTGAAGCTTTCTTT	CASSYGRNTEAFF
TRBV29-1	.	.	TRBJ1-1	TGCAGCGTTGAGCAGGGGCTCGGTACTGAAGCTTTCTTT	CSVEQGLGTEAFF
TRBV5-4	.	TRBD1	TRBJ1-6	TGTGCCAGCAGCTTGGGACAGGGACAAAATTCACCCCTCCACTTT	CASSLGQGQNSPLHF
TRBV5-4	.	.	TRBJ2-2	TGTGCCAGCTCAAGGCGGAGGCAGACGAACACCGGGGAGCTGTTTTTT	CASSRRRQTNTGELFF
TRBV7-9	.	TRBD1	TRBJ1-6	TGTGCCAGCAGCCCGCCGACAGGGGATTCACCCCTCCACTTT	CASSPPTGDSPLHF
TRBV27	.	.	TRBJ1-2	TGTGCCAGCAGTTTATTAGGGACAAGGGCTCACGGCTACACCTTC	CASSLLGTRAHGYTF
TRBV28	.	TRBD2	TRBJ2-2	TGTGCCAGCAGTTTGGGACTAGCGACCGGGGAGCTGTTTTTT	CASSLGLATGELFF
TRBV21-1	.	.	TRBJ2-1	TGTGCCAGCAGCGCGCCTGGGGACAGGGGCAGGAATGAGCAGTTCTTC	CASSAPGDRGRNEQFF
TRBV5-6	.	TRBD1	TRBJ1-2	TGTGCCAGCAGCTCTGGACAGGGCCCTGGCTACACCTTC	CASSSGQGPGYTF
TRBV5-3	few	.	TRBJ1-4	TGTGCCAGAAGCCGCGGGGCGCCGGGTGAGGAAAAACTGTTTTTT	CARSRGAPGEEKLFF